The 8 T cell receptor beta chains given below trace back to one sample, sequenced in a study of cytomegalovirus exposure and HLA in healthy donors. 13 Jbeta primers and 60 Vbeta primers were used for the PCR. Produced via immunoSEQ multiplex PCR; TCRdb's table is partial and in-frame only. The sample includes around 170,000 clones, more than 75% of them seen just once. Specimen: PBMCs. These TCRs come from a woman between 18 and 29 years old in good health and CMV-seronegative.

The chain recombines TRBV5-1 with TRBJ2-5; TRBD1 aligns across 11 bases. From germline, CDR1 is SGHRS and CDR2 YFSETQ. Trimming cost V 7 bases and J 5 bases; bases outside gene matches: 7. There are 14 residues in the CDR3. The CDR3 is CASGGDRGSETQYF. The CDR3 nucleotides read TGCGCCAGCGGAGGGGACAGGGGGTCGGAGACCCAGTACTTC.

This clone was found a few times. For the CDR3, the DNA is TGTGCCAGCAGCGTAGGAGGGACAGGGGGCGACTATGGCTACACCTTC. Amino acid sequence: CASSVGGTGGDYGYTF. V usage is TRBV9 and J usage is TRBJ1-2; 12 nucleotides agree with TRBD1. The CDR3 length is 16 residues. Losses at the gene ends were 0 bases for V and 3 bases for J; bases not matched to a gene: 3. The germline V gene encodes CDR1 SGDLS and CDR2 YYNGEE.

This sequence joins TRBV19 and TRBJ1-5; possibly TRBD1 for D (5 bases). CDR3 length equals 13 residues. Trimming removed 3 bases from V and 4 bases from J, with 7 bases in between. From germline, CDR1 is LNHDA and CDR2 SQIVND (reference sequence). The CDR3 coding sequence is TGTGCCAGTAGTATGACAGTTAATCAGCCCCAGCATTTT. Protein sequence: CASSMTVNQPQHF.

The CDR3 loop is CASTGTGYNSPLHF. The CDR3 DNA reads TGTGCCAGCACTGGGACAGGCTATAATTCACCCCTCCACTTT. J is TRBJ1-6 and V is TRBV9; 8 bases agree with TRBD1. The CDR3 is made up of 14 amino acids. V lost 6 bases, J lost 3 bases, and 2 bases stayed unmatched. Looked up from germline, CDR1 is SGDLS and CDR2 is YYNGEE.

In its sample, this clone was seen once. The rearrangement links TRBV7-3 to TRBJ2-3; TRBD2 agrees at 15 bases. J gave up 4 bases and V 5 bases, and 7 bases lay outside the gene matches. CDR1 is SGHTA and CDR2 is FQGTGA in the germline V gene. This CDR3 spans 17 amino acids. The DNA of the CDR3 is TGTGCCAGCAGCCTGTCCGGGACTAGCGGGAGGTCAGATACGCAGTATTTT. Its translation: CASSLSGTSGRSDTQYF.

This sequence joins TRBV9 and TRBJ2-5, with 9 bases identical to TRBD2. Trimming at V came to 1 base and at J to 1 base, leaving 17 bases not matched to a gene. Germline V CDR1 and CDR2: SGDLS, YYNGEE. CDR3 size: 20 residues. The CDR3 here is CASSVNSPGLASRPQETQYF. CDR3 coding DNA: TGTGCCAGCAGCGTAAATTCTCCGGGACTAGCTTCCCGACCCCAAGAGACCCAGTACTTC.

The gene calls are TRBV28 and TRBJ2-7, with D possibly matching TRBD2 (6 bases). Trimming took off 3 bases at V and 2 bases at J, with 17 bases between the two ends. Germline loops: CDR1 MDHEN, CDR2 SYDVKM. The CDR3 covers 16 residues. CDR3 sequence: CASSFPGGSYPYEQYF. The CDR3 DNA reads TGTGCCAGCAGTTTCCCAGGAGGGTCCTATCCCTACGAGCAGTACTTC.

The table lists this clone with a few counts. The chain employs TRBV6-5 and TRBJ2-1; D is perhaps TRBD2 (5 bases). Germline CDR1 and CDR2: MNHEY and SVGAGI. The CDR3 extends over 13 amino acids. Deletions cut 4 bases from V and 6 bases from J, with 10 bases between. Here the CDR3 DNA reads TGTGCCAGCAGTTTTAGGCGGGTCAATGAGCAGTTCTTC. Translating gives CASSFRRVNEQFF.